The 31 T cell receptor beta chains presented below share a single source sample, sequenced in a study of shared clonotypes between healthy human individuals. Sequenced by immunoSEQ multiplex PCR; TCRdb stores in-frame clones only, minus some. Of a few million clones listed, around 90% are singletons. The material sequenced was naive CD4+ T cells sorted from blood. Subset indicated: CD45RA+ positively selected. Receptor source: a man aged 18 to 35 in good health.

The chain links TRBV2 to TRBJ1-3; D uncertain. The CDR3 contains 12 residues. V was cut by 8 bases and J by 1 base, with 6 bases left in between. In germline, CDR1 is SNHLY, CDR2 FYNNEI. The CDR3 nucleotides are TGTGCCAGCGGGGTTTCTGGAAACACCATATATTTT. It is translated as CASGVSGNTIYF.

CDR3 coding DNA: TGTGCCAGTAAGATGGGACAGGGTGCAGATACGCAGTATTTT. Protein product: CASKMGQGADTQYF. The V call is TRBV19, the J call TRBJ2-3; 9 bases agree with TRBD1. The CDR3 has 14 residues. V gave up 7 bases and J gave up 4 bases; unmatched junction bases: 6. CDR1 and CDR2 (germline): LNHDA, SQIVND (reference sequence). Looking up the rest from reference TRBV19 and TRBJ2-3 gives the full variable domain: DGGITQSPKYLFRKEGQNVTLSCEQNLNHDAMYWYRQDPGQGLRLIYYSQIVNDFQKGDIAEGYSVSREKKESFPLTVTSAQKNPTAFYLCASKMGQGADTQYFGPGTRLTVL.

This CDR3 reads CASSYRAPEAFF. CDR3 sequence (DNA): TGTGCCAGCAGCTACAGGGCGCCTGAAGCTTTCTTT. The chain has TRBV7-8 and TRBJ1-1; tentative D call: TRBD1 (6 bases). From germline, CDR1 is SGHVS and CDR2 FQNEAQ. Trimming took off 4 bases at V and 6 bases at J, with 9 bases between the two ends. CDR3 length: 12 residues.

In its sample, this clone was seen a few times. The chain links TRBV21-1 to TRBJ1-1. TRBV21-1 is a pseudogene segment. The CDR3 contains 17 residues. CDR3 residues: CASSKSFGPPTNTEAFF. The CDR3 nucleotides read TGTGCCAGCAGCAAAAGTTTCGGACCCCCAACGAACACTGAAGCTTTCTTT.

The J gene is TRBJ2-1, the V gene TRBV5-1; 9 bases are a match to TRBD2. This CDR3 comprises 16 residues. From germline, CDR1 is SGHRS and CDR2 YFSETQ. Trimming took 3 bases from V and 0 from J; bases not matched to a gene: 4. The CDR3 spells CASSYYSGSSYNEQFF. Here the CDR3 DNA reads TGCGCCAGCAGCTACTATAGCGGGAGCTCCTACAATGAGCAGTTCTTC.

Points on this clone: Other DNA sequences in the sample encode the same CDR3. This sequence joins TRBV7-9 and TRBJ2-3; D unclear. Germline CDR1 SEHNR, CDR2 FQNEAQ (reference sequence). This CDR3 has 11 amino acids. The germline V and J ends were trimmed by 4 bases and 4 bases, with 3 bases remaining between them. CDR3 nucleotides: TGTGCCAGCAGCTCCTCAGATACGCAGTATTTT. Its protein is CASSSSDTQYF.

The chain is built from TRBV18 and TRBJ2-2, with TRBD2 matching over 10 bases. Trimming at V came to 2 bases and at J to 3 bases, leaving 3 bases not matched to a gene. The CDR3 is 16 amino acids. Per the germline V gene, CDR1 is KGHSH and CDR2 is LQKENI. The CDR3 reads CASSPRLAGDTGELFF. For the CDR3, the DNA is TGTGCCAGCTCACCAAGACTAGCGGGTGACACCGGGGAGCTGTTTTTT.

This clone appeared a few times. Other DNA sequences in the sample encode the same CDR3. V gene TRBV10-3 combines with J gene TRBJ1-4; 10 bases are a match to TRBD1. Trimming at V came to 8 bases and at J to 7 bases, leaving 4 bases not matched to a gene. Germline-derived CDR1 and CDR2 are ENHRY and SYGVKD. The CDR3 is 13 amino acids. The CDR3 is CAIRDRGGEKLFF. The CDR3 DNA follows: TGTGCCATCCGGGACAGGGGTGGTGAAAAACTGTTTTTT.

The chain recombines TRBV7-9 with TRBJ2-1, with TRBD2 matching over 8 bases. V gave up 6 bases and J gave up 2 bases; unmatched junction bases: 6. This CDR3 contains 15 residues. Germline V gene data show CDR1 as SEHNR and CDR2 as FQNEAQ (reference sequence). The CDR3 loop reads CASSRPGLAYNEQFF. CDR3 coding DNA: TGTGCCAGCAGTCGCCCGGGACTAGCCTACAATGAGCAGTTCTTC.

This chain links TRBV15 with TRBJ2-4, with 10 bases identical to TRBD2. The CDR3 loop spans 13 amino acids. Trimming removed 6 bases from V and 14 bases from J; junction bases left unmatched: 10. The germline V gene encodes CDR1 LNHNV and CDR2 YYDKDF (reference sequence). CDR3: CATSGRTSGAKYF. The CDR3 bases are TGTGCCACCAGTGGCCGGACTAGCGGTGCCAAGTACTTC.

The gene calls are TRBV5-1 and TRBJ1-3; D is ambiguous. Trimming removed 0 bases from V and 1 base from J, with 8 bases in between. From germline, CDR1 is SGHRS and CDR2 YFSETQ. The CDR3 has 15 residues. CDR3 in amino acids: CASSLDPVSGNTIYF. The CDR3 DNA is TGCGCCAGCAGCTTGGACCCGGTTTCTGGAAACACCATATATTTT.

The chain recombines TRBV9 with TRBJ2-3, with 7 bases that match TRBD1. Germline V gives CDR1 SGDLS, CDR2 YYNGEE. This CDR3 is 15 amino acids long. The junction had 9 bases not matched to a gene; V was cut back by 4 bases and J by 4 bases. CDR3 DNA sequence: TGTGCCAGCAGCCCCCGCGACAGGGAGCCAGATACGCAGTATTTT. Amino acids: CASSPRDREPDTQYF.

CDR3 bases: TGTGCCAGCAGTGCAGGGGGCCTGGGCACCGGGGAGCTGTTTTTT. The encoded protein is CASSAGGLGTGELFF. J is TRBJ2-2 and V is TRBV2, with 8 bases matching TRBD1. J was trimmed by 4 bases and V by 4 bases; bases with no gene match: 5. This CDR3 region has 15 residues. The germline V gene has CDR1 SNHLY and CDR2 FYNNEI.

This rearrangement joins TRBV21-1 to TRBJ2-7; the table's D call TRBD1 went unverified against the DNA. TRBV21-1 is assigned pseudogene status. The CDR3 is 16 residues long. The CDR3 loop reads CASSKYAAGSPNEQYF. CDR3 bases: TGTGCCAGCAGCAAATATGCGGCAGGGTCCCCTAACGAGCAGTACTTC.

The gene calls are TRBV7-6 and TRBJ2-1; TRBD1 agrees at 8 bases. CDR1 is SGHVS and CDR2 is FNYEAQ in the germline V gene. The CDR3 runs 16 residues. The V segment lost 1 base and the J segment 6 bases; nucleotides outside the gene matches: 8. CDR3 sequence: CASSLGTGIVGNEQFF. The CDR3 DNA follows: TGTGCCAGCAGCTTAGGGACAGGGATTGTGGGCAATGAGCAGTTCTTC.

The chain uses TRBV11-3 and TRBJ2-7; 8 nucleotides align to TRBD2. The length of the CDR3 is 19 residues. Germline values: CDR1 SGHNT, CDR2 YENEEA. The trim removed 4 bases at V and 3 bases at J, leaving 20 bases unmatched. CDR3 residues: CASSSTAGGQGKFIYEQYF. As DNA, the CDR3 is TGTGCCAGCAGCTCTACCGCGGGGGGCCAAGGGAAGTTTATCTACGAGCAGTACTTC. The full variable domain, in which reference TRBV11-3 and TRBJ2-7 provide the parts outside the CDR3, is EAGVVQSPRYKIIEKKQPVAFWCNPISGHNTLYWYLQNLGQGPELLIRYENEEAVDDSQLPKDRFSAERLKGVDSTLKIQPAELGDSAVYLCASSSTAGGQGKFIYEQYFGPGTRLTVT.

A remark on this clone: A junction boundary mismatches the germline segment, possibly from a read error. The chain recombines TRBV6-1 with TRBJ1-2, with a tentative D call TRBD1 (5 bases). The CDR3 is 15 amino acids. The germline CDR1 and CDR2 sequences are MNHNS and SASEGT. The CDR3 here is CASREDSHTNYGYTF. The CDR3 bases are TGTGCCAGCAGGGAAGACAGCCATACTAACTATGGCTACACCTTC.

The chain combines TRBV7-2 with TRBJ1-5, with D hard to call. The length of the CDR3 is 15 residues. Germline CDR1 is SGHTA and CDR2 is FQGNSA. The ends were cut back, 5 bases at V and 3 bases at J, with 14 bases in the middle. This CDR3 reads CASSQHGPPNQPQHF. In nucleotides, the CDR3 is TGTGCCAGCAGCCAGCACGGGCCGCCCAATCAGCCCCAGCATTTT.

This sequence joins TRBV5-1 and TRBJ2-7; weak D call: TRBD2 (6 bases). The CDR3 contains 15 residues. Trimming took 4 bases from V and 2 from J, leaving 16 bases between them. The germline V gene encodes CDR1 SGHRS and CDR2 YFSETQ. In DNA form, the CDR3 reads TGCGCCAGCAGCCAGGAGGGTGGGTGGGCCTACGAGCAGTACTTC. Its protein is CASSQEGGWAYEQYF.

The chain carries TRBV4-3 and TRBJ1-2; tentative D call: TRBD1 (5 bases). The V gene lost 0 bases and the J gene lost 1 base, with 12 bases spanning the gap. The CDR3 contains 16 residues. The germline gives CDR1 LGHNA, CDR2 YSLEER. The DNA for the CDR3 is TGCGCCAGCAGCCAAGATGGGGCGGGGCTTAACTATGGCTACACCTTC. Translating it yields CASSQDGAGLNYGYTF.

DNA of the CDR3: TGTGCCAGCAGTTACTCGACGCGTCCGGGCGGCAATGAGCAGTTCTTC. Translation: CASSYSTRPGGNEQFF. V usage is TRBV6-6 and J usage is TRBJ2-1; D is unresolved. The CDR3 is made up of 16 amino acids. Germline loops: CDR1 MNHNY, CDR2 SVGAGI (reference sequence). V lost 0 bases to trimming and J lost 6 bases, with 15 bases between them.

Turning to this clone: Distinct nucleotide sequences in the sample also encode this CDR3. This sequence joins TRBV10-1 and TRBJ1-1; D is undetermined. V lost 2 bases and J lost 1, with 5 bases in between. Germline V gene sequence: CDR1 WNHNN, CDR2 SYGVQD (reference sequence). This CDR3 region has 13 residues. The CDR3 loop is CASSENRNTEAFF. DNA for the CDR3: TGCGCCAGCAGTGAGAACAGGAACACTGAAGCTTTCTTT.

A single count supports this clone. The chain couples TRBV13 to TRBJ2-3, with 11 bases matching TRBD2. The CDR3 sequence is 16 residues long. Germline assignment: CDR1 PRHDT and CDR2 FYEKMQ (reference sequence). The trim removed 7 bases at V and 0 bases at J, leaving 6 bases unmatched. This chain's CDR3 is CASTLAGGSSTDTQYF. The CDR3 region has the DNA TGTGCCAGCACCCTAGCGGGAGGCTCTAGCACAGATACGCAGTATTTT.

CDR3 DNA: TGTGCCAGCTCACGAAGCCGGTCGGACAGCTATGAAGCTTTCTTT. This codes for CASSRSRSDSYEAFF. The chain couples TRBV18 to TRBJ1-1, with D possibly being TRBD1 (6 bases). The CDR3 has 15 amino acids. Trimming pared 4 bases from V and 7 bases from J, leaving 19 bases between. Germline V gene lookup returns CDR1 KGHSH and CDR2 LQKENI.

The J gene is TRBJ1-1, the V gene TRBV9; 7 nucleotides match TRBD1. Germline CDR1 reads SGDLS; CDR2 reads YYNGEE. This CDR3 comprises 14 residues. Trimming took 3 bases from V and 1 from J; bases not matched to a gene: 3. As DNA, the CDR3 is TGTGCCAGCAGCGCAGGACAGGCGAACACTGAAGCTTTCTTT. Residues: CASSAGQANTEAFF.

In DNA, the CDR3 is TGTGCCAGCAGTTTAAACAGGGCAGGGGGGGTAGCTTTCTTT. Its protein product is CASSLNRAGGVAFF. The genes are TRBV27 and TRBJ1-1, with 7 nucleotides matching TRBD1. CDR3 length equals 14 residues. Germline V gives CDR1 MNHEY, CDR2 SMNVEV (reference sequence). With 2 bases clipped from V and 10 bases from J, the junction kept 10 bases outside the gene matches.

In nucleotides, the CDR3 is TGTGCCAGCAGTTTAAAAATGGGGGCTGGCACTGAAGCTTTCTTT. Encoded protein: CASSLKMGAGTEAFF. The V and J genes are TRBV27 and TRBJ1-1, with D possibly TRBD1 on 6 matching bases. This CDR3 is built from 15 residues. Trimming removed 2 bases from V and 4 bases from J, with 14 bases in between. The germline gives CDR1 MNHEY, CDR2 SMNVEV (reference sequence).

The V call is TRBV7-8, the J call TRBJ1-5; possible D gene TRBD1, 5 bases. Germline-derived CDR1 and CDR2 are SGHVS and FQNEAQ. The V end lost 1 base, the J end lost 4 bases, and 14 bases lay between the germline ends. This CDR3 has 16 amino acids. The CDR3 DNA sequence: TGTGCCAGCAGCTTAGGCAGGGATAAGGGAAATCAGCCCCAGCATTTT. This translates into CASSLGRDKGNQPQHF.

This clone appeared a single time. The chain carries TRBV9 and TRBJ2-5; D may be TRBD2 (6 bases). This CDR3 contains 15 residues. Germline V gene sequence: CDR1 SGDLS, CDR2 YYNGEE. The V end was cut by 3 bases, the J end by 3 bases, with 15 bases between. In DNA form, the CDR3 reads TGTGCCAGCAGCGAATCCGGGACTGAGAAAGAGACCCAGTACTTC. Translating it yields CASSESGTEKETQYF.

This chain links TRBV10-2 with TRBJ2-3; D is uncertain. The CDR3 totals 15 residues. V was shortened by 2 bases and J by 3 bases, with 12 bases between the two germline ends. CDR1 is WSHSY and CDR2 is SAAADI in the germline V gene. The CDR3 DNA reads as TGCGCCAGCAGTGAGGACCGTTCCAGAACAGATACGCAGTATTTT. It encodes CASSEDRSRTDTQYF.

The rearrangement links TRBV5-1 to TRBJ2-3; D gene ambiguous. CDR3 size: 16 residues. Germline assignment: CDR1 SGHRS and CDR2 YFSETQ. V was pared by 0 bases and J by 2 bases, with 13 bases between. The DNA for the CDR3 is TGCGCCAGCAGCTTGGTAGGGATCCTCAACACAGATACGCAGTATTTT. Protein product: CASSLVGILNTDTQYF.